Listed here are 20 T cell receptor beta chains from one sample, sequenced in a study of cytomegalovirus exposure and HLA in healthy donors. The PCR contained 60 Vbeta and 13 Jbeta primers. Using immunoSEQ multiplex PCR, the repertoire was profiled, and TCRdb retains in-frame clones only, with some absent. Among approximately 200,000 clones listed, under 80% were seen once. The sample comprised PBMCs. Receptor source: a girl aged 2 to 9 in good health and CMV-seronegative.

The CDR3 sequence is CASSPGAPNYGYTF. CDR3 sequence (DNA): TGTGCCAGCTCACCGGGGGCTCCCAACTATGGCTACACCTTC. V and J are TRBV18 and TRBJ1-2; possible D gene TRBD1, 6 bases. This CDR3 contains 14 residues. V was trimmed by 3 bases and J by 2 bases, leaving 10 bases between them. The germline gives CDR1 KGHSH, CDR2 LQKENI.

The rearrangement links TRBV9 to TRBJ2-5; 7 nucleotides agree with TRBD2. The germline CDR1 and CDR2 sequences are SGDLS and YYNGEE. J was trimmed by 5 bases and V by 3 bases; bases with no gene match: 7. This CDR3 comprises 14 residues. The chain's CDR3 is CASSGGGSWETQYF. The CDR3 coding sequence is TGTGCCAGCAGCGGGGGGGGGAGCTGGGAGACCCAGTACTTC.

CDR3 protein: CASSSRAFDGYTF. CDR3 DNA sequence: TGTGCCAGCAGCTCCAGGGCTTTTGATGGCTACACCTTC. This chain uses TRBV11-2 with TRBJ1-2, with a tentative D call TRBD1 (5 bases). Germline V CDR1 and CDR2: SGHAT, FQNNGV. The CDR3 loop spans 13 amino acids. V was cut by 4 bases and J by 6 bases, with 12 bases left in between.

The CDR3 protein is CASSTGESYGYTF. The CDR3 nucleotides read TGTGCCAGCAGTACAGGGGAGAGCTATGGCTACACCTTC. The rearrangement joins TRBV6-6 to TRBJ1-2, with TRBD1 matching 7 bases. This CDR3 has 13 amino acids. From germline, CDR1 is MNHNY and CDR2 SVGAGI (reference sequence). The trim removed 5 bases at V and 4 bases at J, leaving 4 bases unmatched.

CDR3 region: CASMRGMGETQYF. The DNA of the CDR3 is TGCGCCAGCATGCGGGGGATGGGAGAGACCCAGTACTTC. The chain carries TRBV4-1 and TRBJ2-5; 7 bases match TRBD2. The CDR3 covers 13 residues. Germline lookup yields CDR1 MGHRA and CDR2 YSYEKL. The trim removed 7 bases at V and 4 bases at J, leaving 6 bases unmatched.

This chain links TRBV29-1 with TRBJ2-3; 9 nucleotides align to TRBD2. Germline V gene sequence: CDR1 SQVTM, CDR2 ANQGSEA. This CDR3 comprises 14 residues. Unmatched junction bases numbered 7, after V lost 7 bases and J lost 2 bases. CDR3 region: CSALAGDSTDTQYF. The CDR3 DNA is TGCAGCGCCTTAGCGGGAGACTCCACAGATACGCAGTATTTT.

The chain combines TRBV5-1 with TRBJ1-1; D may be TRBD1 (5 bases). CDR3 length: 16 amino acids. The V and J ends lost 3 bases and 1 base respectively, with 16 bases between them. In germline, CDR1 is SGHRS, CDR2 YFSETQ. This chain's CDR3 is CASSWRDSSRNTEAFF. The CDR3, as DNA: TGCGCCAGCAGCTGGCGGGACTCCTCTCGGAACACTGAAGCTTTCTTT.

V and J are TRBV27 and TRBJ1-4, with 9 positions matching TRBD1. The V segment lost 6 bases and the J segment 7 bases; nucleotides outside the gene matches: 3. Germline V gives CDR1 MNHEY, CDR2 SMNVEV (reference sequence). The CDR3 is 13 amino acids. The CDR3 DNA sequence: TGTGCCAGCAGCCCGGACAGGGGTGAAAAACTGTTTTTT. Its protein product is CASSPDRGEKLFF.

The chain joins TRBV19 to TRBJ1-1, with D possibly being TRBD1 (6 bases). CDR1 is LNHDA, CDR2 SQIVND, per germline (reference sequence). The CDR3 is 12 residues long. V gave up 3 bases and J gave up 10 bases, with 12 bases separating them. CDR3 nucleotide sequence: TGTGCCAGTAGTATTGGCGCCAGGGGAGCTTTCTTT. This sequence encodes CASSIGARGAFF. Filled out from reference TRBV19 and TRBJ1-1, the complete variable domain reads DGGITQSPKYLFRKEGQNVTLSCEQNLNHDAMYWYRQDPGQGLRLIYYSQIVNDFQKGDIAEGYSVSREKKESFPLTVTSAQKNPTAFYLCASSIGARGAFFGQGTRLTVV.

V gene TRBV18 combines with J gene TRBJ2-1; tentative D call: TRBD2 (5 bases). CDR1 is KGHSH, CDR2 LQKENI, per germline. The germline V and J ends were trimmed by 4 bases and 3 bases, with 10 bases remaining between them. The CDR3 loop spans 14 amino acids. The CDR3, as DNA: TGTGCCAGCTCACTCAGCGGAGACTACAATGAGCAGTTCTTC. Residues: CASSLSGDYNEQFF. Based on the CDR3 plus reference TRBV18 and TRBJ2-1, the full variable domain is NAGVMQNPRHLVRRRGQEARLRCSPMKGHSHVYWYRQLPEEGLKFMVYLQKENIIDESGMPKERFSAEFPKEGPSILRIQQVVRGDSAAYFCASSLSGDYNEQFFGPGTRLTVL.

CDR3 residues: CASSSAQGSSYEQYF. In DNA form, the CDR3 reads TGTGCCAGCAGCTCCGCACAGGGCAGCTCCTACGAGCAGTACTTC. The chain recombines TRBV7-9 with TRBJ2-7; weak D call: TRBD1 (6 bases). CDR3 length: 15 amino acids. V lost 4 bases to trimming and J lost 0 bases, with 13 bases between them. CDR1 is SEHNR, CDR2 FQNEAQ, per germline (reference sequence).

This clone was counted a few times. In DNA form, the CDR3 reads TGTGCCAGCAGCGGGGACAGGTTAACTGAAGCTTTCTTT. Amino acid sequence: CASSGDRLTEAFF. This chain connects TRBV7-9 to TRBJ1-1; 8 bases agree with TRBD1. V dropped 5 bases and J dropped 5; count of bases not matched to a gene: 4. CDR1 is SEHNR, CDR2 FQNEAQ, per germline (reference sequence). This CDR3 comprises 13 residues.

The chain is built from TRBV9 and TRBJ2-7; 10 bases map to TRBD1. Germline V gene lookup returns CDR1 SGDLS and CDR2 YYNGEE. J gave up 3 bases and V 4 bases, and 4 bases lay outside the gene matches. The CDR3 consists of 14 residues. CDR3 DNA: TGTGCCAGCAGCCCCTGGACAGGGGGCTACGAGCAGTACTTC. Protein sequence: CASSPWTGGYEQYF.

V gene TRBV9 combines with J gene TRBJ1-3; tentative D call: TRBD1 (5 bases). Germline V gives CDR1 SGDLS, CDR2 YYNGEE. Trimming shortened V by 0 bases and J by 7 bases, and 14 bases separated the two germline ends. This CDR3 spans 15 amino acids. The CDR3 DNA reads as TGTGCCAGCAGCGTAGAAGGGACGGGAGGCAACACCATATATTTT. Protein sequence: CASSVEGTGGNTIYF.

The V and J genes are TRBV2 and TRBJ1-1; D is unresolved. The germline CDR1 and CDR2 sequences are SNHLY and FYNNEI. V shed 6 bases and J shed 0 bases, with 8 bases lying between them. This CDR3 contains 13 residues. The CDR3, as DNA: TGTGCCAGCAGGGAGACCCTGAACACTGAAGCTTTCTTT. It codes for CASRETLNTEAFF.

V usage is TRBV27 and J usage is TRBJ2-7, with unresolved D. Trimming took 5 bases from V and 0 from J, leaving 14 bases between them. Germline V gene data show CDR1 as MNHEY and CDR2 as SMNVEV (reference sequence). This CDR3 spans 15 amino acids. CDR3 in amino acids: CASSLTGSYSYEQYF. CDR3 bases: TGTGCCAGCAGTCTCACCGGGTCCTACTCCTACGAGCAGTACTTC.

The CDR3 loop reads CASSVSTSAYNEQFF. The CDR3 DNA is TGTGCCAGCAGTGTCTCGACTAGCGCATACAATGAGCAGTTCTTC. This chain links TRBV2 with TRBJ2-1, with 8 bases matching TRBD2. Trimming at V came to 4 bases and at J to 4 bases, leaving 6 bases not matched to a gene. The CDR3 covers 15 residues. The germline gives CDR1 SNHLY, CDR2 FYNNEI. Filled out from reference TRBV2 and TRBJ2-1, the complete variable domain reads EPEVTQTPSHQVTQMGQEVILRCVPISNHLYFYWYRQILGQKVEFLVSFYNNEISEKSEIFDDQFSVERPDGSNFTLKIRSTKLEDSAMYFCASSVSTSAYNEQFFGPGTRLTVL.

The genes are TRBV10-2 and TRBJ2-1, with 8 bases fitting TRBD2. Losses at the gene ends were 6 bases for V and 7 bases for J; bases not matched to a gene: 20. Germline CDR1 reads WSHSY; CDR2 reads SAAADI. The CDR3 extends over 18 amino acids. As DNA, the CDR3 is TGCGCCAGCAGGGGGCTATGGGGTACGGGAGGGCCTAGTAATGAGCAGTTCTTC. Translating it yields CASRGLWGTGGPSNEQFF.

The chain is built from TRBV10-3 and TRBJ2-3; 8 nucleotides line up with TRBD2. Looked up from germline, CDR1 is ENHRY and CDR2 is SYGVKD. The V segment lost 2 bases and the J segment 5 bases; nucleotides outside the gene matches: 9. CDR3 length: 16 amino acids. The CDR3 nucleotides are TGTGCCATCAGTGAGGGTCGGGGGGGCCTTTTAGATACGCAGTATTTT. The encoded protein is CAISEGRGGLLDTQYF.

The chain links TRBV5-1 to TRBJ2-3, with TRBD1 identical over 7 bases. V trimming: 1 base; J trimming: 2 bases; junction bases outside the gene matches: 10. The CDR3 is made up of 17 amino acids. The germline V gene has CDR1 SGHRS and CDR2 YFSETQ. The CDR3 here is CASSLYRGQGVTDTQYF. CDR3 sequence (DNA): TGCGCCAGCAGCTTGTATCGGGGCCAGGGGGTCACAGATACGCAGTATTTT.